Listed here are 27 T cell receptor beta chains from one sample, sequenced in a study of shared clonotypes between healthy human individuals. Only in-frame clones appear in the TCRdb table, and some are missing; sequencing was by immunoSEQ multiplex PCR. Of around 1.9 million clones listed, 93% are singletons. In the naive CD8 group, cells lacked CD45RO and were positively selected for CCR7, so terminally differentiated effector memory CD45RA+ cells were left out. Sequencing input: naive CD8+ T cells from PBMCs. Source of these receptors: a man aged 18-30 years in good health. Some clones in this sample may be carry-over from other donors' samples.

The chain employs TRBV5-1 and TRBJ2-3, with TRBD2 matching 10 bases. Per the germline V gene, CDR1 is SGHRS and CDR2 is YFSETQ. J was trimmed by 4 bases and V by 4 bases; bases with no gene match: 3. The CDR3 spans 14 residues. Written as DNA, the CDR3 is TGCGCCAGCAGCGGGGGACTAGCGTCAGATACGCAGTATTTT. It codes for CASSGGLASDTQYF.

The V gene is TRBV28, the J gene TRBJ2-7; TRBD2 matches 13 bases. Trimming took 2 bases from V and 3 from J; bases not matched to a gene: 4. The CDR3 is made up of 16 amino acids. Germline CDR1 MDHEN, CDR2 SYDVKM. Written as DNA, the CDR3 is TGTGCCAGCAGTTTACACCGGACTAGCGGGAGCTACGAGCAGTACTTC. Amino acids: CASSLHRTSGSYEQYF.

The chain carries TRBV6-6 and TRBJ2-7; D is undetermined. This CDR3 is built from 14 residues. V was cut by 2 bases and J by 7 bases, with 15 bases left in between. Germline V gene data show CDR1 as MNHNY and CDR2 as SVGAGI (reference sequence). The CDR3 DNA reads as TGTGCCAGCAGTTACACGTTAGGCCATCGGGAGCAGTACTTC. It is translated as CASSYTLGHREQYF.

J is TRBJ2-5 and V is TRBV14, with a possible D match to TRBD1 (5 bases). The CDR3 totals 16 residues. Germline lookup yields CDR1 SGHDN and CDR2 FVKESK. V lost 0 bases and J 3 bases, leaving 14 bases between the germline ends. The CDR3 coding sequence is TGTGCCAGCAGCCAAGATTGGTTCCAGGGCGAAGAGACCCAGTACTTC. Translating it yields CASSQDWFQGEETQYF.

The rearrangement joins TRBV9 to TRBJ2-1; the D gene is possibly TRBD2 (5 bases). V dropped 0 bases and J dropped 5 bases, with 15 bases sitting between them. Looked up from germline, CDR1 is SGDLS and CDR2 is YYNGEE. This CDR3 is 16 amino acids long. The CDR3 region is CASSVGLGDSHNEQFF. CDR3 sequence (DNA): TGTGCCAGCAGCGTAGGTCTGGGAGATTCTCACAATGAGCAGTTCTTC. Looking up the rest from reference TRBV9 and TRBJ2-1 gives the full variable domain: DSGVTQTPKHLITATGQRVTLRCSPRSGDLSVYWYQQSLDQGLQFLIQYYNGEERAKGNILERFSAQQFPDLHSELNLSSLELGDSALYFCASSVGLGDSHNEQFFGPGTRLTVL.

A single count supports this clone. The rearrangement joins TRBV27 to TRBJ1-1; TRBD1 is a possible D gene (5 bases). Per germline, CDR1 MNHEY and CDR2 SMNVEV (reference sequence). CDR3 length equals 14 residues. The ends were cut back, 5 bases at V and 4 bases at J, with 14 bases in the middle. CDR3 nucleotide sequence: TGTGCCAGCAGTCCGGGACTGTTTGGCACTGAAGCTTTCTTT. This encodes CASSPGLFGTEAFF.

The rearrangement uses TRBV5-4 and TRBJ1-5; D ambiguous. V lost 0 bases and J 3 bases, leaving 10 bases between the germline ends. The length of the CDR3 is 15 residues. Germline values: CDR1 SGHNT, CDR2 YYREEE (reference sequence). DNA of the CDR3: TGTGCCAGCAGCTTGGACGGAGACCTCAATCAGCCCCAGCATTTT. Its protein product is CASSLDGDLNQPQHF.

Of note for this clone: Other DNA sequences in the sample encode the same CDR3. As DNA, the CDR3 is TGTGCCAGCAGCCAGGGGACCTCCTACGAGCAGTACTTC. Its protein is CASSQGTSYEQYF. This chain joins TRBV5-6 and TRBJ2-7; possibly TRBD1 for D (6 bases). V was pared by 4 bases and J by 0 bases, with 8 bases between. The CDR3 runs to 13 residues. The germline V gene has CDR1 SGHDT and CDR2 YYEEEE.

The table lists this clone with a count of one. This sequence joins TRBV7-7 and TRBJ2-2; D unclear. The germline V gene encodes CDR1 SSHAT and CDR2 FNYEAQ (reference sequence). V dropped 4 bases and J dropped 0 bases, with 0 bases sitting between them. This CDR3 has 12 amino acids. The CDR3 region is CASSSNTGELFF. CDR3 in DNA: TGTGCCAGCAGCTCGAACACCGGGGAGCTGTTTTTT.

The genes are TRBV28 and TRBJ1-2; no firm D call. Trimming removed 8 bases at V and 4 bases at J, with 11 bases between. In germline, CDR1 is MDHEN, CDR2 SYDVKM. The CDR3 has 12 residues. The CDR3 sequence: CASQRSSYGYTF. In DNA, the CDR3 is TGTGCCAGCCAAAGGTCGAGCTATGGCTACACCTTC.

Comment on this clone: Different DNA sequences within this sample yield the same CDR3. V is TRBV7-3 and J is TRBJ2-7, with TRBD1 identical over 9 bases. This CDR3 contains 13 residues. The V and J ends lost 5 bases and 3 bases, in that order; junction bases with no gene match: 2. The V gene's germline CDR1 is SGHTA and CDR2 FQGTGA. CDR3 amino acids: CASSPGQGYEQYF. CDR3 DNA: TGTGCCAGCAGCCCGGGACAGGGCTACGAGCAGTACTTC.

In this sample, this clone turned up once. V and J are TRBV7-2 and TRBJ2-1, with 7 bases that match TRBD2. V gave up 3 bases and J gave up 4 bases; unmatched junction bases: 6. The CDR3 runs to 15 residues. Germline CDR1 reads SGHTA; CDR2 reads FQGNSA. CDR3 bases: TGTGCCAGCAGCTTGGAGGCGGGAGTTTACAATGAGCAGTTCTTC. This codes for CASSLEAGVYNEQFF.

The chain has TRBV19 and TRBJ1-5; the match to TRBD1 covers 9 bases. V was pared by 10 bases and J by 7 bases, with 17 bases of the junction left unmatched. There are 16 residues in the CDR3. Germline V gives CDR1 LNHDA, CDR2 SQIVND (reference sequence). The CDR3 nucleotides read TGTGCCACCAATCCCCTCGGGACAGGGTTTACACAGCCCCAGCATTTT. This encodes CATNPLGTGFTQPQHF.

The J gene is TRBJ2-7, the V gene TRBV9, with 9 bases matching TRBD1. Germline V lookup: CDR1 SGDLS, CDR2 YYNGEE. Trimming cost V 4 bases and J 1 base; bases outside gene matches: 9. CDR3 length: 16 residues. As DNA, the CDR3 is TGTGCCAGCAGCCAAGGGGGGGACAGGGCGTCCTACGAGCAGTACTTC. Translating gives CASSQGGDRASYEQYF.

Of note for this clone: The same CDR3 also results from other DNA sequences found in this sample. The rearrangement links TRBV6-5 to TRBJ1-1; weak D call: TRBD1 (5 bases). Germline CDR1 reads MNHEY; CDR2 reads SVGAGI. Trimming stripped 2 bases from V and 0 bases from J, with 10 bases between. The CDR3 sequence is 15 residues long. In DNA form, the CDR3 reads TGTGCCAGCAGTTACCGGGAGGGGATGAACACTGAAGCTTTCTTT. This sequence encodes CASSYREGMNTEAFF.

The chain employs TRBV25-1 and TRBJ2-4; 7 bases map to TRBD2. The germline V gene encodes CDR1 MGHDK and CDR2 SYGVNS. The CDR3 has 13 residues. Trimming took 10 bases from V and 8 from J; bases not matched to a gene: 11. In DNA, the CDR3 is TGTGCCACCCAAGGCCGGGGGGTATACATTCAGTACTTC. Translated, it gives CATQGRGVYIQYF.

CDR3 amino acids: CASSFGSGEQFF. DNA of the CDR3: TGTGCCAGCAGTTTTGGGTCAGGTGAGCAGTTCTTC. The rearrangement links TRBV28 to TRBJ2-1; D remains ambiguous. Trimming stripped 3 bases from V and 9 bases from J, with 9 bases between. CDR1 and CDR2 (germline): MDHEN, SYDVKM. The CDR3 totals 12 residues. The entire variable domain, with the rest obtained from reference TRBV28 and TRBJ2-1, is as follows: DVKVTQSSRYLVKRTGEKVFLECVQDMDHENMFWYRQDPGLGLRLIYFSYDVKMKEKGDIPEGYSVSREKKERFSLILESASTNQTSMYLCASSFGSGEQFFGPGTRLTVL.

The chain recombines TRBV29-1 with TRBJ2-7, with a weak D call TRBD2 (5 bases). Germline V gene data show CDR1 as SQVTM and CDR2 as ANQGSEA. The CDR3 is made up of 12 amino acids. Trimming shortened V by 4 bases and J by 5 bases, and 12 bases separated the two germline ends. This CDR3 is CSVATVGNEQYF. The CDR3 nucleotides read TGCAGCGTTGCGACCGTCGGGAACGAGCAGTACTTC.

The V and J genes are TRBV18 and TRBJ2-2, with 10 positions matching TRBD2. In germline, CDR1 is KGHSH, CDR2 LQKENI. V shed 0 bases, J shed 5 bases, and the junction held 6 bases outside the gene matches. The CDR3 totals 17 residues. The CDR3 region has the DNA TGTGCCAGCTCACCACCGAGAGCGGGAGGGCCTACCGGGGAGCTGTTTTTT. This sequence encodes CASSPPRAGGPTGELFF.

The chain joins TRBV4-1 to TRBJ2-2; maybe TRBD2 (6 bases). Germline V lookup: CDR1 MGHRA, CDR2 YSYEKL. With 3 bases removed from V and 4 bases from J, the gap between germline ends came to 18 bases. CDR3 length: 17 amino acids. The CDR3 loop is CASSQREPGLLTGELFF. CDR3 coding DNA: TGCGCCAGCAGCCAGAGAGAGCCGGGACTCCTCACCGGGGAGCTGTTTTTT.

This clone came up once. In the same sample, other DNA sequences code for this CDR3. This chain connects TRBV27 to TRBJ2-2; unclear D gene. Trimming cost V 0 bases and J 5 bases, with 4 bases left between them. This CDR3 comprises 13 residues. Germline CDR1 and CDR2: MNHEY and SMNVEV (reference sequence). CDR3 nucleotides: TGTGCCAGCAGTTTATCGCGGACCGGGGAGCTGTTTTTT. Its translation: CASSLSRTGELFF.

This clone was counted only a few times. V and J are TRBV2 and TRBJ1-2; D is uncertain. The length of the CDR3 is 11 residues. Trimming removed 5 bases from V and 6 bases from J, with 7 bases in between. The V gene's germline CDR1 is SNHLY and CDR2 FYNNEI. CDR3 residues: CASSRRDGYTF. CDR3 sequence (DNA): TGTGCCAGCAGTAGAAGGGATGGCTACACCTTC.

In DNA form, the CDR3 reads TGCGCCAGCAGCCACAGGGGCCTGAACACTGAAGCTTTCTTT. As protein: CASSHRGLNTEAFF. The V gene is TRBV4-3, the J gene TRBJ1-1, with D possibly TRBD1 on 6 matching bases. The V gene lost 3 bases and the J gene lost 0 bases, with 8 bases spanning the gap. This CDR3 has 14 residues. The germline CDR1 and CDR2 sequences are LGHNA and YSLEER.

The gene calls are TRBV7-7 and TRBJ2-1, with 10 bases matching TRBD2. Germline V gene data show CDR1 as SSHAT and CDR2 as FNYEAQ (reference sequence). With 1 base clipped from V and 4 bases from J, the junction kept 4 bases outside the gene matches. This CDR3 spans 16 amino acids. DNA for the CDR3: TGTGCCAGCAGCTTAGACCTAGCGGGAGCGTACAATGAGCAGTTCTTC. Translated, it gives CASSLDLAGAYNEQFF.

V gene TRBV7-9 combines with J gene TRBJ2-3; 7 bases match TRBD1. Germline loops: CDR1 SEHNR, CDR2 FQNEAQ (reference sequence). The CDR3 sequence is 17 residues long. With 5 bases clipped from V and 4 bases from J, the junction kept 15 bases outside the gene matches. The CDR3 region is CASSPRVGDRDADTQYF. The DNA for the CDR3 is TGTGCCAGCAGCCCTAGGGTTGGAGACAGGGATGCAGATACGCAGTATTTT.

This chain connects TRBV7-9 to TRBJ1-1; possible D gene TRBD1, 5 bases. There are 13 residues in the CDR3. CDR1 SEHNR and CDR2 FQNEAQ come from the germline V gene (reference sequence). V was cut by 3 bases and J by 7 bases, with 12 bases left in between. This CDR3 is CASSFKGSYEAFF. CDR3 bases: TGTGCCAGCAGCTTCAAGGGGTCCTATGAAGCTTTCTTT.

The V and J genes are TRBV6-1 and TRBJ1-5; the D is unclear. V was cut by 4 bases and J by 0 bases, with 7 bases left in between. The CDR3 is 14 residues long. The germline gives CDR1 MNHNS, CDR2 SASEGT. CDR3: CASSVGGSNQPQHF. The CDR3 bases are TGTGCCAGCAGTGTAGGTGGTAGCAATCAGCCCCAGCATTTT.